This T cell receptor beta chain comes out of a study of breast tumors, draining lymph nodes, adjacent tissues. Study-wide findings and caveats: Data fit most tumor T cells coming from lymph node, expanding in tumor. Tumor repertoires ranked between lymph nodes and nontumor tissue in diversity, with V and J gene preferences. Compared with basal-like, luminal-like tumors shared significantly more repertoire with nontumor tissue. Data only fit, rather than demonstrated, lymph node origin of most tumor T cells.

With regard to this clonotype: Antigen: not known.

The lymph nodes were axillary draining lymph nodes from breast cancer patients. CDR3 length equals 13 residues. Trimming stripped 6 bases from V and 5 bases from J, with 12 bases between. A single record per CDR3 protein comes from TCRdb applying MiXCR to the multiplex PCR reads. The table includes about 230,000 distinct CDR3 sequences, approximately 31% detected once. The sequence was collected from a female donor with breast cancer. Some clones in this sample may be carry-over from other donors' samples. The chain has TRBV12-3 or TRBV12-4 and TRBJ2-3; D is tentatively TRBD1 or TRBD2 (7 bases each). Material for sequencing was axillary lymph node tissue. DNA of the CDR3: TGTGCCAGCAGCCAGGGGGAGGGAGATACGCAGTATTTT. It encodes CASSQGEGDTQYF.